The 17 T cell receptor beta chains in this list originate from one sample, sequenced in a study of T cell responses to AZD1222 COVID-19 vaccine (dated by TCRdb to the early 2020s). Per the publication, the time point label means: about 28 days (+/-7) after the second vaccine dose. The method was the immunoSEQ multiplex PCR assay. The clones in this table, taken by TCRdb from immuneACCESS, are in-frame only. Not every clone is retained; where verified, under half of the shortfall comes from an unresolved V gene, and the cause of the rest is unknown. This sample has about 160,000 clones in its table, and 85% to 95% of those were observed once. The ten largest clonotypes hold approximately 5.5% of the sample. The specimen comprised peripheral blood, sampled 28 days after the second AZD1222 dose. The receptor source for this set is an adult who received the AZD1222 COVID-19 vaccine.

The chain combines TRBV12-2 with TRBJ1-5; TRBD1 is the table's D call and was not checked against the DNA. TRBV12-2 is annotated as a pseudogene. The CDR3 spans 19 residues. CDR3 in amino acids: CASRFVRDSRSMVNQPQHF. CDR3 sequence (DNA): TGTGCAAGTCGCTTCGTCCGGGACAGTCGTAGTATGGTTAATCAGCCCCAGCATTTT.

The CDR3 region is CAISPGLAGAQNHEQYF. The CDR3 region has the DNA TGTGCCATCAGTCCCGGACTAGCGGGAGCCCAGAACCACGAGCAGTACTTC. This chain uses TRBV10-3 with TRBJ2-7; 13 bases are a match to TRBD2. CDR3 size: 17 residues. CDR1 and CDR2 (germline): ENHRY, SYGVKD. With V trimmed by 5 bases and J by 5 bases, 12 bases remained unmatched.

This clone has just a few counts. The chain employs TRBV7-2 and TRBJ1-2; D ambiguous. The CDR3 totals 14 residues. The germline gives CDR1 SGHTA, CDR2 FQGNSA. V lost 2 bases and J lost 2, with 9 bases in between. In nucleotides, the CDR3 is TGTGCCAGCAGCTTACGGACGGAGAACTATGGCTACACCTTC. This codes for CASSLRTENYGYTF. Together with reference TRBV7-2 and TRBJ1-2, the CDR3 gives the full variable domain: GAGVSQSPSNKVTEKGKDVELRCDPISGHTALYWYRQSLGQGLEFLIYFQGNSAPDKSGLPSDRFSAERTGGSVSTLTIQRTQQEDSAVYLCASSLRTENYGYTFGSGTRLTVV.

The chain couples TRBV5-1 to TRBJ2-3; TRBD1 is a possible D gene (6 bases). The V end lost 4 bases, the J end lost 1 base, and 16 bases lay between the germline ends. CDR3 length equals 16 residues. The germline gives CDR1 SGHRS, CDR2 YFSETQ. The CDR3 nucleotides read TGCGCCAGCAGCCCCGGGACACGGGGTCGCACAGATACGCAGTATTTT. Amino acid sequence: CASSPGTRGRTDTQYF.

The chain recombines TRBV21-1 with TRBJ1-2; the table assigns TRBD1, which was not confirmed against the DNA. TRBV21-1 is deemed a pseudogene. This CDR3 contains 14 residues. The DNA of the CDR3 is TGTGCCAGCTCAACAAGTTTTATTGGTCTTGGCTACACCTTC. Translated, it gives CASSTSFIGLGYTF.

This clone was counted a single time. The J gene is TRBJ2-7, the V gene TRBV12-3 or TRBV12-4; D gene uncertain. This CDR3 region has 13 residues. Trimming left V 5 bases short and J 0 bases short, with 8 bases between. The CDR3, as DNA: TGTGCCAGCAGTATTGGGCCCTCCTACGAGCAGTACTTC. This translates into CASSIGPSYEQYF.

This rearrangement joins TRBV5-1 to TRBJ1-1; D remains unclear. Trimming took off 1 base at V and 1 base at J, with 14 bases between the two ends. Germline loops: CDR1 SGHRS, CDR2 YFSETQ. The CDR3 runs 16 residues. The CDR3 loop is CASSLLGIGRNTEAFF. CDR3 bases: TGCGCCAGCAGCTTGTTGGGTATAGGGCGGAACACTGAAGCTTTCTTT.

The rearrangement uses TRBV12-3 or TRBV12-4 and TRBJ1-2; D might be TRBD1 (5 bases). This CDR3 is built from 11 residues. V dropped 5 bases and J dropped 5 bases, with 6 bases sitting between them. As DNA, the CDR3 is TGTGCCAGCAGTGACAGTTATGGCTACACCTTC. Amino acids: CASSDSYGYTF.

The chain couples TRBV29-1 to TRBJ2-7; D remains unclear. V gave up 4 bases and J gave up 1 base, with 11 bases separating them. Germline V lookup: CDR1 SQVTM, CDR2 ANQGSEA. CDR3 length: 13 amino acids. In DNA form, the CDR3 reads TGCAGCGTTGGCCAGCGATGGTCCTACGAGCAGTACTTC. Its translation: CSVGQRWSYEQYF.

V is TRBV6-6 and J is TRBJ2-5; weak D call: TRBD2 (5 bases). V lost 7 bases to trimming and J lost 3 bases, with 15 bases between them. CDR1 and CDR2 (germline): MNHNY, SVGAGI (reference sequence). CDR3 length: 14 amino acids. The CDR3 DNA reads as TGTGCCAGCAAGGAGGTTTTATTAGAAGAGACCCAGTACTTC. As protein: CASKEVLLEETQYF.

This chain connects TRBV7-2 to TRBJ2-2; D is perhaps TRBD2 (6 bases). This CDR3 contains 15 residues. Germline V CDR1 and CDR2: SGHTA, FQGNSA. Trimming left V 5 bases short and J 6 bases short, with 16 bases between. CDR3: CASSRGTYKAGELFF. CDR3 coding DNA: TGTGCCAGCAGCCGGGGGACTTATAAGGCCGGGGAGCTGTTTTTT. The whole variable domain, filled in from reference TRBV7-2 and TRBJ2-2, reads GAGVSQSPSNKVTEKGKDVELRCDPISGHTALYWYRQSLGQGLEFLIYFQGNSAPDKSGLPSDRFSAERTGGSVSTLTIQRTQQEDSAVYLCASSRGTYKAGELFFGEGSRLTVL.

The rearrangement links TRBV18 to TRBJ1-1; D may be TRBD1 (5 bases). Germline CDR1 reads KGHSH; CDR2 reads LQKENI. This CDR3 region has 14 residues. V was shortened by 6 bases and J by 1 base, with 12 bases between the two germline ends. The CDR3 DNA follows: TGTGCCAGCTCCTACGACAGACCGAACACTGAAGCTTTCTTT. It translates to CASSYDRPNTEAFF.

The CDR3 sequence: CASSEGSGKNQPQHF. CDR3 DNA sequence: TGTGCCAGCAGCGAGGGGTCGGGGAAAAATCAGCCCCAGCATTTT. The V call is TRBV9, the J call TRBJ1-5; possibly TRBD1 for D (5 bases). Germline V gene data show CDR1 as SGDLS and CDR2 as YYNGEE. V was clipped by 3 bases and J by 4 bases, with 14 bases between them. The CDR3 has 15 residues.

The J gene is TRBJ2-7, the V gene TRBV5-1; D possibly corresponds to TRBD2 (7 bases). CDR1 is SGHRS, CDR2 YFSETQ, per germline. V dropped 0 bases and J dropped 3 bases, with 16 bases sitting between them. The CDR3 covers 16 residues. CDR3 sequence reads: CASSLGGRGNDYEQYF. The CDR3 DNA sequence: TGCGCCAGCAGCTTGGGGGGGCGGGGGAACGACTACGAGCAGTACTTC.

The chain joins TRBV15 to TRBJ2-7; 7 bases are a match to TRBD1. Germline V gives CDR1 LNHNV, CDR2 YYDKDF (reference sequence). The length of the CDR3 is 15 residues. Losses at the gene ends were 4 bases for V and 4 bases for J; bases not matched to a gene: 10. CDR3 loop: CATSIGQVNWYEQYF. The CDR3 DNA follows: TGTGCCACCAGCATTGGACAGGTCAACTGGTACGAGCAGTACTTC.

V and J are TRBV7-2 and TRBJ1-2; D remains unclear. The CDR3 is 12 amino acids. The V end lost 1 base, the J end lost 8 bases, and 8 bases lay between the germline ends. Germline V CDR1 and CDR2: SGHTA, FQGNSA. The CDR3 DNA reads TGTGCCAGCAGCTTAGATCTTAAAGGCTACACCTTC. It is translated as CASSLDLKGYTF.

The chain's CDR3 is CASSHGTGGGTEAFF. CDR3 bases: TGTGCCAGCAGCCATGGGACAGGGGGCGGCACTGAAGCTTTCTTT. V usage is TRBV3-1 (or the pseudogene TRBV3-2) and J usage is TRBJ1-1; 12 nucleotides line up with TRBD1. In germline, CDR1 is LGHDT, CDR2 YNNKEL (reference sequence). There are 15 residues in the CDR3. The ends lost 3 bases at V and 4 bases at J; junction bases unmatched: 3.